This passage covers 4 T cell receptor beta chains from one sample sequenced in a study of T cells in Graves' hyperthyroidism and ophthalmopathy. The CDR3 regions of TCR beta were amplified from RNA transcripts. First-round RT-PCR of the TCR CDR3 relied on the HTBI primer set. From the multiplex PCR reads, TCRdb called clonotypes with MiXCR, one entry per CDR3 protein. This sample yields 350,000 to 400,000 distinct CDR3 sequences, of which 15% are seen a single time; 32% belongs to the top ten. Sequencing input: blood. The receptors originated from a woman in her twenties or thirties with Graves' hyperthyroidism.

V is TRBV7-2 and J is TRBJ1-2; TRBD1 aligns across 11 bases. CDR1 is SGHTA, CDR2 FQGNSA, per germline. The CDR3 runs to 14 residues. After removal of 5 bases from V and 7 bases from J, the junction contained 6 bases not matched to a gene. The CDR3 bases are TGTGCCAGCAGCCCTGGACAGGGGGCGTTTGGCTACACCTTC. Residues: CASSPGQGAFGYTF.

This clonotype occurred a few times. The V call is TRBV20-1, the J call TRBJ2-3, with 9 bases identical to TRBD1. The CDR3 spans 15 residues. V shed 7 bases and J 4 bases; nucleotides not matched to a gene: 12. CDR1 and CDR2 (germline): DFQATT, SNEGSKA (reference sequence). CDR3 nucleotides: TGCAGTGTTGATACCGGGACAGGGTTGGCAGATACGCAGTATTTT. Translating gives CSVDTGTGLADTQYF.

In this sample, this clonotype turned up many times. V is TRBV2 and J is TRBJ2-1, with TRBD2 matching 11 bases. The CDR3 runs 16 residues. The V gene end was trimmed by 7 bases and the J gene end by 7 bases; junction bases not matched to a gene: 12. Looked up from germline, CDR1 is SNHLY and CDR2 is FYNNEI. CDR3 sequence (DNA): TGTGCCAGCACCCGAGGCCTAGCGGGGGGATGGAATGAGCAGTTCTTC. This translates into CASTRGLAGGWNEQFF.

The rearrangement links TRBV3-1 to TRBJ2-2, with 8 bases lining up with TRBD1. Germline V gives CDR1 LGHDT, CDR2 YNNKEL (reference sequence). The ends lost 2 bases at V and 1 base at J; junction bases unmatched: 3. The CDR3 consists of 16 residues. The CDR3 coding sequence is TGTGCCAGCAGCCAACAGGGGGCGAGGAACACCGGGGAGCTGTTTTTT. Translated, it gives CASSQQGARNTGELFF.